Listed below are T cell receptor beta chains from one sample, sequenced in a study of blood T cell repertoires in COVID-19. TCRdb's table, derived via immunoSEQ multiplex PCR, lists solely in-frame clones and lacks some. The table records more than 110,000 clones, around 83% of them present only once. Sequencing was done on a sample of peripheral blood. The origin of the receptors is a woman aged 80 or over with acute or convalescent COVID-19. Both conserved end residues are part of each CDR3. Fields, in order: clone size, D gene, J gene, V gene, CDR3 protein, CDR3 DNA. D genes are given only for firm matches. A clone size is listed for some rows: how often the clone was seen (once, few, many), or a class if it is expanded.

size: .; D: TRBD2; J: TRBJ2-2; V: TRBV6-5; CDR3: CASSSGITGELFF; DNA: TGTGCCAGCAGTAGCGGGATTACCGGGGAGCTGTTTTTT
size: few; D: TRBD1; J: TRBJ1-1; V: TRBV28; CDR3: CASSLTRQGVEAFF; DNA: TGTGCCAGCAGTCTCACGCGACAGGGGGTTGAAGCTTTCTTT
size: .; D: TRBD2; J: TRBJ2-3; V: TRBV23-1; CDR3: CASSQPPLAGEADTQYF; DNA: TGCGCCAGCAGTCAACCCCCACTAGCGGGAGAGGCAGATACGCAGTATTTT
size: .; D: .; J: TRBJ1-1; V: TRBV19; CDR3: CASSIGGRQYVTEAFF; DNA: TGTGCCAGTAGTATAGGGGGCAGGCAATACGTCACTGAAGCTTTCTTT
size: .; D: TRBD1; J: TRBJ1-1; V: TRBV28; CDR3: CASSAGDRVEAFF; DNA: TGTGCCAGCAGTGCCGGGGACAGGGTTGAAGCTTTCTTT
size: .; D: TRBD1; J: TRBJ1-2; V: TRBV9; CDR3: CASSPRDRGNGYTF; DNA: TGTGCCAGCAGCCCCCGGGACAGGGGAAACGGCTACACCTTC
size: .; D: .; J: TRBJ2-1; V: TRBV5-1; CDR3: CASSLAGHNNEQFF; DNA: TGCGCCAGCAGCTTGGCAGGACACAACAATGAGCAGTTCTTC
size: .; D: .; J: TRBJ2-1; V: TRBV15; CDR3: CATSRVAGAYNEQFF; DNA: TGTGCCACCAGCAGAGTAGCAGGGGCCTACAATGAGCAGTTCTTC
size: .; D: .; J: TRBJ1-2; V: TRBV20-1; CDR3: CSAERGIGYTF; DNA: TGCAGTGCCGAGAGGGGGATAGGCTACACCTTC
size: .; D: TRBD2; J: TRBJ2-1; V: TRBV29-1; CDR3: CSVEEVAGVSEQFF; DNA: TGCAGCGTTGAAGAAGTAGCGGGGGTGAGTGAGCAGTTCTTC
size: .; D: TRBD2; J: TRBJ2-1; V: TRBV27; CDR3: CASSADPGLARLEQFF; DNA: TGTGCCAGCAGTGCCGATCCGGGACTAGCGAGGTTGGAGCAGTTCTTC
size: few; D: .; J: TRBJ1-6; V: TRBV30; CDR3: CAWSGRNNSPLHF; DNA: TGTGCCTGGAGTGGCAGGAATAATTCACCCCTCCACTTT
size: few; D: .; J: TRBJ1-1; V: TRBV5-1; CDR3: CASSSGGSYTEAFF; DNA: TGCGCCAGCAGCTCGGGTGGGAGCTACACTGAAGCTTTCTTT
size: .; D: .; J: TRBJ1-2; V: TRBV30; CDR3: CAWSVLPGLSYGYTF; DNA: TGTGCCTGGAGTGTACTGCCAGGGCTATCCTATGGCTACACCTTC
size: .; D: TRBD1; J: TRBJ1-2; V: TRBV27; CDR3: CASSRTGRVGYGYTF; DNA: TGTGCCAGCAGCAGGACAGGGCGGGTCGGCTATGGCTACACCTTC
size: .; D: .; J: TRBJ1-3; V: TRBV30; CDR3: CAWRRGSQGNTIYF; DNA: TGTGCCTGGAGACGGGGAAGTCAGGGAAACACCATATATTTT
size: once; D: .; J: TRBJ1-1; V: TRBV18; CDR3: CASSRGRDTEAFF; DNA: TGTGCCAGCTCACGGGGGCGGGACACTGAAGCTTTCTTT
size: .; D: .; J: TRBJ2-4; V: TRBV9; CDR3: CASSVGGAKNIQYF; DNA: TGTGCCAGCAGCGTTGGCGGGGCCAAAAACATTCAGTACTTC
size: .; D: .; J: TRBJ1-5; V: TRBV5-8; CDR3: CASSYGRDQPQHF; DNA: TGTGCCAGCAGCTATGGCAGGGATCAGCCCCAGCATTTT
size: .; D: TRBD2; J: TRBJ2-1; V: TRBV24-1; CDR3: CATSPSGLYNEQFF; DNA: TGTGCCACCAGTCCTAGCGGCCTCTACAATGAGCAGTTCTTC
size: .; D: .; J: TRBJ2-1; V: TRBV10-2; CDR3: CASSESLFGAYNEQFF; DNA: TGCGCCAGCAGTGAGTCCCTCTTCGGTGCCTACAATGAGCAGTTCTTC
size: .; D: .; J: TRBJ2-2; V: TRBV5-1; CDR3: CASSLAGRTGELFF; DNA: TGCGCCAGCAGCTTAGCAGGGAGGACCGGGGAGCTGTTTTTT
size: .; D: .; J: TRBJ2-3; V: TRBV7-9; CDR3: CASSPRDWLTTDTQYF; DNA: TGTGCCAGCAGCCCCAGGGACTGGCTAACCACAGATACGCAGTATTTT
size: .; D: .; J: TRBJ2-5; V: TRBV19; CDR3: CASSMSAGTSETQYF; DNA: TGTGCCAGTAGTATGTCGGCGGGCACCTCGGAGACCCAGTACTTC
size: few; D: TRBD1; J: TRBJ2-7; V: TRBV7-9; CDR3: CASSYGTAYEQYF; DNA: TGTGCCAGCAGCTATGGGACAGCTTACGAGCAGTACTTC
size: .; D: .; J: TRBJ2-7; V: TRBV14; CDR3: CASSLSRGSYEQYF; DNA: TGTGCCAGCAGCCTGTCGCGGGGCTCCTACGAGCAGTACTTC
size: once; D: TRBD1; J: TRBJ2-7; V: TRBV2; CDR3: CASSADRVSFGLQYF; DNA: TGTGCCAGCAGTGCTGACAGGGTATCCTTTGGGTTGCAGTACTTC
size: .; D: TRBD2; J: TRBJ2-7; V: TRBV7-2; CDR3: CASGAGGTREQYF; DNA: TGTGCTAGCGGGGCGGGAGGGACGCGGGAGCAGTACTTC
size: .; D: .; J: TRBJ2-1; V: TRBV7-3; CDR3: CASSPTADFHNEQFF; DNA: TGTGCCAGCAGCCCTACCGCCGACTTTCACAATGAGCAGTTCTTC
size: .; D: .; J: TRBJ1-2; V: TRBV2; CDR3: CASSESRGAGYGYTF; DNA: TGTGCCAGCAGTGAATCACGGGGGGCTGGCTATGGCTACACCTTC
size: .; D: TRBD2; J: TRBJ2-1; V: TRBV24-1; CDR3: CATSDLWASGDSYNEQFF; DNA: TGTGCCACCAGTGATTTGTGGGCTAGCGGGGATTCCTACAATGAGCAGTTCTTC
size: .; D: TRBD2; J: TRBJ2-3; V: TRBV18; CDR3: CASPSGLAGPDTQYF; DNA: TGTGCCAGCCCCTCGGGACTAGCGGGTCCAGATACGCAGTATTTT
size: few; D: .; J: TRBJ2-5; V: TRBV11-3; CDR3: CASSLGRGSETQYF; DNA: TGTGCCAGCAGCTTAGGGCGAGGTTCGGAGACCCAGTACTTC